This entry features one TCR beta chain sequence. This record comes from a study of CD8 T cells in Susac syndrome. Roughly 0.45 to 1 ug RNA was reverse transcribed with random hexamers. In TCRdb, the immunoSEQ multiplex PCR reads were re-called with MiXCR into one record per CDR3 protein. Seen here are 400,000 or so distinct CDR3 sequences, 85% observed once, and the top ten hold about 0.12%. The receptor comes from a human donor with multiple sclerosis. What was sequenced was CD8+ T cells from PBMCs.

The CDR3: CASSSRSGLNEQFF. In DNA form, the CDR3 reads TGTGCCAGCAGCTCTCGAAGTGGTCTCAATGAGCAGTTCTTC. The V gene is TRBV7-9, the J gene TRBJ2-1; D unresolved. Germline CDR1 and CDR2: SEHNR and FQNEAQ (reference sequence). This CDR3 comprises 14 residues. Trimming cost V 4 bases and J 6 bases, with 13 bases left between them.